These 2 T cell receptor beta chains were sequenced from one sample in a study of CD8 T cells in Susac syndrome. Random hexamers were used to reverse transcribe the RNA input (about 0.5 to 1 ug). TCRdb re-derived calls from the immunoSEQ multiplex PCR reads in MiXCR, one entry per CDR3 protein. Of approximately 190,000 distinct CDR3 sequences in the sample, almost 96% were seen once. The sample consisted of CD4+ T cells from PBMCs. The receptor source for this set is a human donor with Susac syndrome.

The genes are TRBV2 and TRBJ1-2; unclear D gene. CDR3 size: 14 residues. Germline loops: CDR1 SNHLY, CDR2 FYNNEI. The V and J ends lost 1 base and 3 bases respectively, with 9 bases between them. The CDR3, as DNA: TGTGCCAGCAGTGAAGAGGGAGTTGACTATGGCTACACCTTC. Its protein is CASSEEGVDYGYTF.

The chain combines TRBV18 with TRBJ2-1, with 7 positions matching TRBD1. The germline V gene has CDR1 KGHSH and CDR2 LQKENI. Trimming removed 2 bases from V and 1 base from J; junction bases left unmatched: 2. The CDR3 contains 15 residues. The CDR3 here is CASSPKTGSYNEQFF. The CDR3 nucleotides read TGTGCCAGCTCACCAAAGACAGGGTCCTACAATGAGCAGTTCTTC.